Below, 5 T cell receptor beta chains from the same sample are listed, as sequenced in a study of T cell repertoires in cytomegalovirus infection. Using its own MiXCR run on the reads, TCRdb lists one record per CDR3 protein. Of around 550,000 distinct CDR3 sequences detected, more than 20% appear once; the ten largest clones hold roughly an eighth. Sequenced: PBMCs. These receptors originate from a human donor in good health (CMV status not recorded). Some clones in this sample may be carry-over from other donors' samples.

A few counts support this clonotype. V usage is TRBV7-2 and J usage is TRBJ2-7; D is undetermined. Germline CDR1 and CDR2: SGHTA and FQGNSA. This CDR3 spans 17 amino acids. Trimming pared 0 bases from V and 1 base from J, leaving 16 bases between. The CDR3 reads CASSLAYTTWLSYEQYV. The DNA of the CDR3 is TGTGCCAGCAGCTTAGCGTATACTACTTGGTTATCCTACGAGCAGTACGTC.

The chain carries TRBV6-2 or TRBV6-3 and TRBJ2-6, with unresolved D. CDR3 length equals 12 residues. V lost 8 bases and J 4 bases, leaving 6 bases between the germline ends. Per germline, CDR1 MNHEY and CDR2 SVGEGT. The CDR3 region has the DNA TGTGCCAGCCGGGCGGGGGCCAACGTCCTGACTTTC. Its protein is CASRAGANVLTF.

This clonotype was detected many times. The chain recombines TRBV5-4 with TRBJ1-3; possibly TRBD1 for D (5 bases). Trimming removed 4 bases from V and 0 bases from J, with 11 bases in between. In germline, CDR1 is SGHNT, CDR2 YYREEE (reference sequence). CDR3 length equals 15 residues. CDR3 loop: CASSPGGISGNTIYF. DNA of the CDR3: TGTGCCAGCAGCCCTGGGGGTATCTCTGGAAACACCATATATTTT.

This clonotype appeared a few times. This rearrangement joins TRBV28 to TRBJ1-3; D ambiguous. The germline V gene has CDR1 MDHEN and CDR2 SYDVKM. Trimming shortened V by 3 bases and J by 8 bases, and 5 bases separated the two germline ends. The CDR3 runs to 11 residues. DNA of the CDR3: TGTGCCAGCAGTTTTCGCGACACCATATATTTT. Its translation is CASSFRDTIYF.

V and J are TRBV6-5 and TRBJ1-6, with D unclear. This CDR3 region has 16 residues. Germline CDR1 is MNHEY and CDR2 is SVGAGI. Deletions cut 6 bases from V and 4 bases from J, with 16 bases between. The DNA for the CDR3 is TGTGCCAGCAGGCCCCCGATTCCGTCTTATAATTCACCCCTCCACTTT. It encodes CASRPPIPSYNSPLHF.